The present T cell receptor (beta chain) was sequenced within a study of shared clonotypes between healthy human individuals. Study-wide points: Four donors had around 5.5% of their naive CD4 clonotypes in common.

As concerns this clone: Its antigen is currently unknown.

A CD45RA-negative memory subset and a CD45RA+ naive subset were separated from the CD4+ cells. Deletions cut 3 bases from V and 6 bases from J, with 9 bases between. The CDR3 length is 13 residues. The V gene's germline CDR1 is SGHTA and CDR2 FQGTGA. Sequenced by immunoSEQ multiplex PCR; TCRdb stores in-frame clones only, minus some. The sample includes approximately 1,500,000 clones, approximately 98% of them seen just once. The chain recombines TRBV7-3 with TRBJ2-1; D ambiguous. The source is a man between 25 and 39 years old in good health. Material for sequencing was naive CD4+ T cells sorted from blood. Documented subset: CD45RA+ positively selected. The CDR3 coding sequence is TGTGCCAGCAGCTTGATGGTCCCCAATGAGCAGTTCTTC. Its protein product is CASSLMVPNEQFF.